This TCR beta chain emerged from a study of CD8+ T cells in alopecia areata. Study-wide background: A regimen of oral tofacitinib, 5 to 10 mg twice daily, was given to treated patients.

PBMCs provided sorted CD4+ and CD8+ T cells. The table lists this clone with a few counts. Isolated RNA was reverse transcribed into cDNA used as the sequencing template. The data were produced by immunoSEQ multiplex PCR, yet TCRdb's version contains in-frame clones alone and is incomplete. The sample contains 180,000 or so clones, 65% to 75% of which appear only once. The V end was cut by 3 bases, the J end by 3 bases, with 11 bases between. The CDR3 loop spans 14 amino acids. Germline V lookup: CDR1 SGHNT, CDR2 YENEEA. Material: CD8+ T cells sorted from blood, obtained at week 0. This receptor was identified in a human donor with alopecia areata. The chain uses TRBV11-3 and TRBJ1-1; a weak D match, TRBD1 (5 bases). The CDR3 loop is CASSFGGADTEAFF. CDR3 bases: TGTGCCAGCAGCTTTGGTGGGGCGGACACTGAAGCTTTCTTT.